This TCR beta chain derives from a study of shared T cell receptors in the human thymus (dated by TCRdb to the early 2020s). In the study overall: The study examined how the human thymus generates shared, self-reactive T-cell receptor alpha chains.

Receptor libraries were prepared by the immunoSEQ multiplex PCR assay. TCRdb carries this immuneACCESS record with in-frame sequences only. Its versions omit some clonotypes, under half of them owing to an unresolved V gene in the studies checked, with the rest unexplained. The sample records 550,000 to 800,000 clones, roughly 85% of which are singletons. The ten most abundant clones make up under 0.012% of the sample. The CDR3, cysteine through phenylalanine, is 14 amino acids long. The kept DNA is CDR3 alone, 42 bases in frame from the first base. CDR1 and CDR2, per the germline V gene, are SGHVS and FQNEAQ. For this chain, trimming is 5 bases at the V end and 12 bases at the J end, and the number of junction bases without a gene match is 11. Notes on this clone: No antigen is known for it. It has no much larger one-base neighbor in the sample; base qualities were not kept.

This same sample was also part of a study on human thymus T cells. Reported in the second study: Immunologically healthy infants undergoing open corrective cardiac surgery for congenital heart defects in Finland were used as donors. The thymus tissue came from surgical resects taken out during corrective cardiac surgery. Both the thymic and the peripheral blood repertoires appeared to show biased V and J gene segment usage. The related research reported highly overlapping thymic TCR repertoires among unrelated individuals. The study described the TCR alpha and beta repertoires in about eight infant thymus samples and a few matching peripheral blood samples. Donor ages ranging from roughly 6 to 244 days were recorded, and 5 or 6 male and a couple of female infants were included in the cohort. Thymocytes were released mechanically from tissue and stored at -70 °C as pellets of roughly 9-31 million cells. Genomic DNA was extracted from frozen cell pellets with a QIAsymphony instrument. The immunoSEQ multiplex PCR assay was used to amplify the TCRB and TCRAD loci from a standardized quantity of quality-controlled genomic DNA. The V(D)J region was spanned by amplicons of a length sufficient to cover the CDR3 and to identify V and J genes. Amplicon sequencing was performed on an Illumina platform through the commercial immunoSEQ service. Primer bias and sequencing errors were corrected as previously described, and TCRAD and TCRB were defined on the basis of the IMGT database. Repertoires were analysed with immunoSEQ Analyzer 3.0 and VDJTools, covering basic statistics, V/J segment usage, diversity estimates, rarefaction and pairwise overlap. Chao1, ChaoE, Efron-Thisted, Shannon and inverse Simpson indices were used to estimate diversity, which was also estimated on datasets down-sampled to the smallest sample. Repertoire overlap used strict matching of CDR3 nucleotide sequence, V gene and J gene, with Jaccard-based multidimensional scaling clustering. On average, thymus samples gave roughly 740,000 unique TCRB clonotypes, whereas blood samples gave some 84,000.

The chain uses TRBV7-8 and TRBJ2-1; TRBD1 agrees with 9 junctional bases. This clonotype originated in a girl younger than two with a congenital heart defect. Donor details come from another sample of the same person, matched by shared clones. The source material was thymocytes. CDR3 sequence: CASSTGTGRFRQFF. The nucleotide sequence reads TGTGCCAGCAGCACCGGGACAGGGCGATTTCGGCAGTTCTTC.